These 21 T cell receptor beta chains share one sample of origin, sequenced in a study of cytomegalovirus exposure and HLA in healthy donors. The PCR used 60 Vbeta and 13 Jbeta primers. Measured with immunoSEQ multiplex PCR; TCRdb has only the in-frame clones, and not every one. The sample carries about 140,000 clones, approximately 86% recorded once. Source material: PBMCs. Every receptor here comes from a woman aged 40 to 49 in good health and CMV-seronegative.

This rearrangement joins TRBV19 to TRBJ1-4; D ambiguous. V was clipped by 2 bases and J by 4 bases, with 8 bases between them. Germline-derived CDR1 and CDR2 are LNHDA and SQIVND (reference sequence). The length of the CDR3 is 14 residues. CDR3 bases: TGTGCCAGTAGTATACAGGACTATAATGAAAAACTGTTTTTT. It translates to CASSIQDYNEKLFF.

The rearrangement joins TRBV6-6 to TRBJ2-5; 11 positions match TRBD1. CDR1 MNHNY and CDR2 SVGAGI come from the germline V gene (reference sequence). V gave up 5 bases and J gave up 14 bases; unmatched junction bases: 13. The CDR3 is 14 residues long. The CDR3 sequence: CASSNRDRGGRGYF. For the CDR3, the DNA is TGTGCCAGCAGTAACCGGGACAGGGGGGGTCGCGGATACTTC.

The chain is built from TRBV7-2 and TRBJ2-3; 8 bases align to TRBD1. The germline V gene has CDR1 SGHTA and CDR2 FQGNSA. The CDR3 length is 15 residues. V trimming: 5 bases; J trimming: 6 bases; junction bases outside the gene matches: 10. CDR3 DNA: TGTGCCAGCAGCGCGAGCCGACAGGGGTGGGATACGCAGTATTTT. Translated, it gives CASSASRQGWDTQYF.

The chain joins TRBV7-9 to TRBJ2-2; TRBD2 might be the D (7 bases). Per germline, CDR1 SEHNR and CDR2 FQNEAQ (reference sequence). V lost 7 bases, J lost 3 bases, and 18 bases lay in between. The CDR3 consists of 16 residues. DNA for the CDR3: TGTGCCAGCACCTCGCTGGGAGGGGGAGACACCGGGGAGCTGTTTTTT. It encodes CASTSLGGGDTGELFF.

This clone appeared a single time. V gene TRBV7-2 combines with J gene TRBJ2-2, with TRBD1 matching over 7 bases. The CDR3 covers 15 residues. CDR1 is SGHTA and CDR2 is FQGNSA in the germline V gene. V was clipped by 5 bases and J by 3 bases; unmatched bases: 6. As DNA, the CDR3 is TGTGCCAGCAGCCTAAGGGGGCAGGACACCGGGGAGCTGTTTTTT. Protein: CASSLRGQDTGELFF. The entire variable domain, with the rest obtained from reference TRBV7-2 and TRBJ2-2, is as follows: GAGVSQSPSNKVTEKGKDVELRCDPISGHTALYWYRQSLGQGLEFLIYFQGNSAPDKSGLPSDRFSAERTGGSVSTLTIQRTQQEDSAVYLCASSLRGQDTGELFFGEGSRLTVL.

The J gene is TRBJ1-1, the V gene TRBV7-2; D might be TRBD1 (5 bases). With 6 bases removed from V and 0 bases from J, the gap between germline ends came to 8 bases. This CDR3 has 13 amino acids. CDR1 SGHTA and CDR2 FQGNSA come from the germline V gene. CDR3 in DNA: TGTGCCAGCAGGCGGGGCCTGAACACTGAAGCTTTCTTT. Protein product: CASRRGLNTEAFF.

The rearrangement links TRBV28 to TRBJ1-5; D is undetermined. The CDR3 spans 13 residues. The germline V and J ends were trimmed by 4 bases and 9 bases, with 13 bases remaining between them. CDR1 is MDHEN and CDR2 is SYDVKM in the germline V gene. The CDR3 here is CASSSAVGGPQHF. The CDR3 nucleotides read TGTGCCAGCAGTTCGGCCGTCGGAGGGCCCCAGCATTTT.

This chain uses TRBV5-1 with TRBJ2-3; D perhaps matches TRBD2 (5 bases). V was clipped by 4 bases and J by 0 bases, with 9 bases between them. CDR1 and CDR2 from the germline V gene are SGHRS and YFSETQ. CDR3 size: 14 residues. Here the CDR3 reads CASSTGDSTDTQYF. The CDR3 bases are TGCGCCAGCAGCACCGGGGATAGCACAGATACGCAGTATTTT.

The CDR3, as DNA: TGCGCCAGCAGCTTTAGCGGGTTGCTGGGAAATGAGCAGTTCTTC. Translation: CASSFSGLLGNEQFF. The V gene is TRBV5-1, the J gene TRBJ2-1; the match to TRBD2 covers 7 bases. The junction had 9 bases not matched to a gene; V was cut back by 2 bases and J by 7 bases. The CDR3 has 15 amino acids. CDR1 SGHRS and CDR2 YFSETQ come from the germline V gene.

The chain joins TRBV6-5 to TRBJ1-2; D not certain. Germline CDR1 and CDR2: MNHEY and SVGAGI. Trimming took off 6 bases at V and 2 bases at J, with 13 bases between the two ends. This CDR3 is 14 amino acids long. CDR3 loop: CASSPSETNYGYTF. CDR3 DNA sequence: TGTGCCAGCAGCCCGAGCGAGACCAACTATGGCTACACCTTC.

The gene calls are TRBV4-2 and TRBJ2-3; tentatively, D is TRBD1 (6 bases). Trimming took 1 base from V and 4 from J, leaving 18 bases between them. CDR1 is LGHNA and CDR2 is YNFKEQ in the germline V gene. This CDR3 has 17 residues. CDR3 sequence (DNA): TGTGCCAGCAGCCAAGCAGCAGGGGTCATGATTGCAGATACGCAGTATTTT. Its protein is CASSQAAGVMIADTQYF.

This sequence joins TRBV5-1 and TRBJ1-2; 9 positions agree with TRBD1. This CDR3 region has 14 residues. The J segment lost 6 bases and the V segment lost 5 bases, leaving 8 bases of the junction unmatched. Germline CDR1 is SGHRS and CDR2 is YFSETQ. The CDR3 region is CASSIGGQGDGYTF. The CDR3 DNA sequence: TGCGCCAGCAGTATTGGGGGACAGGGAGATGGCTACACCTTC.

V is TRBV27 and J is TRBJ1-2; D perhaps matches TRBD1 (6 bases). From germline, CDR1 is MNHEY and CDR2 SMNVEV (reference sequence). V lost 2 bases and J 0 bases, leaving 7 bases between the germline ends. There are 14 residues in the CDR3. The CDR3 DNA reads TGTGCCAGCAGTTTACACAGGGCTAACTATGGCTACACCTTC. It translates to CASSLHRANYGYTF.

This chain connects TRBV6-5 to TRBJ1-6, with D unclear. The CDR3 extends over 14 amino acids. V was trimmed by 6 bases and J by 7 bases, leaving 13 bases between them. The germline V gene encodes CDR1 MNHEY and CDR2 SVGAGI. CDR3 DNA sequence: TGTGCCAGCAGCCGACTGGCTCTAAATTCACCCCTCCACTTT. Protein product: CASSRLALNSPLHF.

This clone has only a few counts. The rearrangement joins TRBV4-1 to TRBJ2-7; 7 bases map to TRBD2. Looked up from germline, CDR1 is MGHRA and CDR2 is YSYEKL. J was trimmed by 6 bases and V by 0 bases; bases with no gene match: 8. The CDR3 covers 15 residues. CDR3: CASSQDRGGVFEQYF. DNA for the CDR3: TGCGCCAGCAGCCAAGATCGCGGGGGTGTGTTCGAGCAGTACTTC.

The gene calls are TRBV9 and TRBJ2-2, with 7 nucleotides matching TRBD2. There are 14 residues in the CDR3. Germline V CDR1 and CDR2: SGDLS, YYNGEE. Germline trimming cut 7 bases from V and 0 bases from J; bases unmatched to any gene: 3. The DNA of the CDR3 is TGTGCCAGCGGGCTAGCGGCGAACACCGGGGAGCTGTTTTTT. It is translated as CASGLAANTGELFF.

The J gene is TRBJ1-1, the V gene TRBV19; a possible D gene is TRBD1 (5 bases). The ends were cut back, 7 bases at V and 7 bases at J, with 10 bases in the middle. The germline CDR1 and CDR2 sequences are LNHDA and SQIVND (reference sequence). The CDR3 runs to 11 residues. The DNA for the CDR3 is TGTGCCAGTACGTGGCAGGGTGAAGCTTTCTTT. Its translation is CASTWQGEAFF. Combining the CDR3 with reference TRBV19 and TRBJ1-1 gives the whole variable domain DGGITQSPKYLFRKEGQNVTLSCEQNLNHDAMYWYRQDPGQGLRLIYYSQIVNDFQKGDIAEGYSVSREKKESFPLTVTSAQKNPTAFYLCASTWQGEAFFGQGTRLTVV.

The chain couples TRBV10-3 to TRBJ2-1; TRBD2 aligns across 12 bases. This CDR3 contains 17 residues. CDR1 ENHRY and CDR2 SYGVKD come from the germline V gene. V was clipped by 4 bases and J by 3 bases; unmatched bases: 7. The CDR3 region has the DNA TGTGCCATCAGTGGCAAGACTAGCGGGAGTCTCTACAATGAGCAGTTCTTC. This translates into CAISGKTSGSLYNEQFF.

CDR3 coding DNA: TGCGCCAGCAGCCCGTCCCGGGACAGGGTCCAGAAATACGAGCAGTACTTC. Translating gives CASSPSRDRVQKYEQYF. The chain uses TRBV4-1 and TRBJ2-7, with TRBD1 matching 9 bases. Germline loops: CDR1 MGHRA, CDR2 YSYEKL. The CDR3 is 17 amino acids. V was clipped by 4 bases and J by 4 bases; unmatched bases: 14.

This clone was detected once. The rearrangement uses TRBV6-1 and TRBJ2-7; no clear D gene. The CDR3 has 14 residues. Deletions cut 6 bases from V and 0 bases from J, with 12 bases between. The germline gives CDR1 MNHNS, CDR2 SASEGT. The CDR3 DNA reads TGTGCCAGCAGGGGCCTGGTCGGCTCCTACGAGCAGTACTTC. It encodes CASRGLVGSYEQYF.

This chain uses TRBV11-2 with TRBJ2-5; a possible D gene is TRBD1 (6 bases). There are 11 residues in the CDR3. V dropped 6 bases and J dropped 14 bases, with 16 bases sitting between them. CDR1 SGHAT and CDR2 FQNNGV come from the germline V gene. CDR3 in amino acids: CASRLEGGSYF. CDR3 nucleotides: TGTGCCAGCAGGCTCGAAGGGGGTAGCTACTTC.